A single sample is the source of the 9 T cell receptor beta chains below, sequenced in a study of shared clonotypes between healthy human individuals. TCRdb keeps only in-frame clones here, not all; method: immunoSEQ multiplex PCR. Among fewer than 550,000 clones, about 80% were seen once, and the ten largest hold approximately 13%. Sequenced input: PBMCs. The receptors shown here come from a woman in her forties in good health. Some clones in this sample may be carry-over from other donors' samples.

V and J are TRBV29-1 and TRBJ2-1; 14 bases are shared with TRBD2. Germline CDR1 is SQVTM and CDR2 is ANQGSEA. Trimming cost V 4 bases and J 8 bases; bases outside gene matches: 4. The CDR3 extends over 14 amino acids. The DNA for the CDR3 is TGCAGCGTTGCCGGGACTAGCGGGAGTTATGAGCAGTTCTTC. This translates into CSVAGTSGSYEQFF.

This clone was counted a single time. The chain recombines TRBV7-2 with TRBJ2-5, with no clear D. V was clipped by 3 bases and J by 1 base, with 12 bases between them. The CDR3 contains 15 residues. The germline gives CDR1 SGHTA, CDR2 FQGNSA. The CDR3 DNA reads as TGTGCCAGCAGCTTCTCTCCAGGTGGCCAAGAGACCCAGTACTTC. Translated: CASSFSPGGQETQYF. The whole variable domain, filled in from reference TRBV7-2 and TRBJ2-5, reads GAGVSQSPSNKVTEKGKDVELRCDPISGHTALYWYRQSLGQGLEFLIYFQGNSAPDKSGLPSDRFSAERTGGSVSTLTIQRTQQEDSAVYLCASSFSPGGQETQYFGPGTRLLVL.

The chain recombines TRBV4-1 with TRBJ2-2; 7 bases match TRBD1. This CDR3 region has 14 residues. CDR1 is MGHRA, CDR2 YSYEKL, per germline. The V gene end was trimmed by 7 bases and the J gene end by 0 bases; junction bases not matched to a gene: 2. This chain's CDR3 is CASKDRANTGELFF. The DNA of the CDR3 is TGCGCCAGCAAAGACAGGGCGAACACCGGGGAGCTGTTTTTT.

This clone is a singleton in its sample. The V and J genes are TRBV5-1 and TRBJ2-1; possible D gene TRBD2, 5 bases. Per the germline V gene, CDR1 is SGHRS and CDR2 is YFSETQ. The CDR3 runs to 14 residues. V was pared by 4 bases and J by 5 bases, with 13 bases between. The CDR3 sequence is CASSLTGFDNEQFF. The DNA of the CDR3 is TGCGCCAGCAGCCTGACGGGATTCGACAATGAGCAGTTCTTC. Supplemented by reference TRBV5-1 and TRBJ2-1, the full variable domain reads KAGVTQTPRYLIKTRGQQVTLSCSPISGHRSVSWYQQTPGQGLQFLFEYFSETQRNKGNFPGRFSGRQFSNSRSEMNVSTLELGDSALYLCASSLTGFDNEQFFGPGTRLTVL.

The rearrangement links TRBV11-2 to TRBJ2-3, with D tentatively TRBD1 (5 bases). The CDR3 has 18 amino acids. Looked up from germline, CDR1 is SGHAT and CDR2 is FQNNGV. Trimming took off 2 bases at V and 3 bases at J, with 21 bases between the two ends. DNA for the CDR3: TGTGCCAGCAGCTTAAGGGGCTGGGTTAGGGAAAGGACAGATACGCAGTATTTT. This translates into CASSLRGWVRERTDTQYF.

The CDR3 protein is CASSRTSHEQFF. The CDR3 bases are TGTGCCAGCAGTCGGACTAGCCATGAGCAGTTCTTC. This chain links TRBV2 with TRBJ2-1; 8 nucleotides align to TRBD2. This CDR3 is 12 amino acids long. J was trimmed by 8 bases and V by 5 bases; bases with no gene match: 2. Germline V lookup: CDR1 SNHLY, CDR2 FYNNEI.

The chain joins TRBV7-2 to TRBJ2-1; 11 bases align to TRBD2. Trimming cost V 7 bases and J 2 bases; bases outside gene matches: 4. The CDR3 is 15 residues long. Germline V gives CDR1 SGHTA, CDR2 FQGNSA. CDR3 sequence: CASTLTSGTYNEQFF. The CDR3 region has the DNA TGTGCCAGCACCCTGACTAGCGGGACCTACAATGAGCAGTTCTTC.

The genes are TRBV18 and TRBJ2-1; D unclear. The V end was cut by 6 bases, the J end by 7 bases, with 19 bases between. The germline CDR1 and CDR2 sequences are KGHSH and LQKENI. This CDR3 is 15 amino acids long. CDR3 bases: TGTGCCAGCTCTCCCACCCGAGACCCAGCGAATGAGCAGTTCTTC. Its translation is CASSPTRDPANEQFF.

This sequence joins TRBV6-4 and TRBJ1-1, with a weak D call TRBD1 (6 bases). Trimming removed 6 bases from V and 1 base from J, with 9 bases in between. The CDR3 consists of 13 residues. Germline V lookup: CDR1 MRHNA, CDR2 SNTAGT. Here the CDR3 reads CASRSDRNTEAFF. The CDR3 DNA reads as TGTGCCAGCAGATCGGACAGGAACACTGAAGCTTTCTTT.